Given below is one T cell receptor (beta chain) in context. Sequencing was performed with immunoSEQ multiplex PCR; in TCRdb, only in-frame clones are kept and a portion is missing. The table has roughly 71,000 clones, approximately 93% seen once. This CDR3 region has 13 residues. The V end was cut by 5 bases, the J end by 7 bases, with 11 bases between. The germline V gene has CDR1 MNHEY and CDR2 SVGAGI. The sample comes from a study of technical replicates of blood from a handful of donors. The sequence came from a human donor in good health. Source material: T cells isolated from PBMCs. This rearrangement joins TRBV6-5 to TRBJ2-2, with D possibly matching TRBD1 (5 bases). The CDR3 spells CASSPPGIGELFF. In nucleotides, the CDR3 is TGTGCCAGCAGTCCTCCAGGGATCGGGGAGCTGTTTTTT.